The rows below give T cell receptor beta chains drawn from one sample of a study of blood T cell repertoires in COVID-19. This table comes from immunoSEQ multiplex PCR, and its TCRdb copy is limited to in-frame clones, with some not included. Of some 240,000 clones listed, roughly 90% are singletons. The material sequenced was peripheral blood. Receptors originate from a man aged 55-75 years who had recovered from COVID-19. CDR3s include the opening cysteine and the closing phenylalanine or tryptophan. D genes are given only for firm matches. Clone size appears in some rows only: once, few, many, or a class for an expanded clone.

D,J,size,V,CDR3,DNA
NA,TRBJ1-1,NA,TRBV3-1/TRBV3-2,CASSLAGGPGEAFF,TGTGCCAGCAGCTTAGCCGGGGGGCCGGGTGAAGCTTTCTTT
TRBD1,TRBJ1-4,NA,TRBV9,CASSAIPGQGNEKLFF,TGTGCCAGCAGCGCGATACCGGGACAGGGGAACGAAAAACTGTTTTTT
TRBD1,TRBJ1-4,NA,TRBV9,CASSGTPGTVNEKLFF,TGTGCCAGCAGCGGAACTCCCGGGACAGTGAATGAAAAACTGTTTTTT
TRBD1,TRBJ1-3,NA,TRBV3-1/TRBV3-2,CASSFDRGAGNTIYF,TGTGCCAGCAGCTTCGACAGGGGAGCTGGAAACACCATATATTTT
NA,TRBJ1-6,NA,TRBV6-1,CASSEGSNSPLHF,TGTGCCAGCAGTGAAGGCAGTAATTCACCCCTCCACTTT
TRBD1,TRBJ1-2,NA,TRBV10-3,CATSGTGGYTF,TGTGCCACCTCCGGGACAGGGGGCTACACCTTC
NA,TRBJ1-5,NA,TRBV27,CASSFRGQPQHF,TGTGCCAGCAGTTTTAGGGGTCAGCCCCAGCATTTT
NA,TRBJ1-2,NA,TRBV27,CASSYAGASYGYTF,TGTGCCAGCAGTTACGCAGGGGCATCCTATGGCTACACCTTC
NA,TRBJ1-1,NA,TRBV5-6,CASSLARGSTEAFF,TGTGCCAGCAGCTTGGCCAGAGGGTCCACTGAAGCTTTCTTT
TRBD1,TRBJ1-5,NA,TRBV19,CATLRGTGNQPQHF,TGTGCCACCTTGAGGGGGACAGGCAATCAGCCCCAGCATTTT
NA,TRBJ1-3,few,TRBV29-1,CSVVGQGNIYF,TGCAGCGTTGTTGGGCAGGGTAACATATATTTT
TRBD2,TRBJ2-7,once,TRBV5-1,CASSLTSGDPYEQYF,TGCGCCAGCAGCTTGACTAGCGGGGACCCCTACGAGCAGTACTTC
NA,TRBJ1-2,once,TRBV7-2,CASSLVRDTFF,TGTGCCAGCAGCTTAGTTAGGGACACTTTCTTC
NA,TRBJ2-1,NA,TRBV7-9,CASSKPRGEQFF,TGTGCCAGCAGCAAGCCTAGGGGTGAGCAGTTCTTC
TRBD1,TRBJ2-3,NA,TRBV7-9,CASSRDRGTDTQYF,TGTGCCAGCAGCCGAGACAGGGGCACAGATACGCAGTATTTT
TRBD2,TRBJ2-1,NA,TRBV27,CASSSPLTSGSLNEQFF,TGTGCCAGCAGTTCCCCGTTGACTAGCGGGAGTCTGAATGAGCAGTTCTTC
TRBD1,TRBJ1-2,NA,TRBV7-3,CASSSRGDSAREGYTF,TGTGCCAGCAGCTCCCGCGGGGACAGTGCACGAGAAGGCTACACCTTC
TRBD2,TRBJ2-1,NA,TRBV6-5,CASGTSGSGGNEQFF,TGTGCCAGTGGGACTAGCGGGAGTGGGGGGAATGAGCAGTTCTTC
NA,TRBJ2-3,NA,TRBV7-9,CASTRGGAQGKTDTQYF,TGTGCCAGCACACGAGGGGGGGCACAGGGAAAGACAGATACGCAGTATTTT
TRBD2,TRBJ2-1,NA,TRBV28,CASSSGTSGNFYNEQFF,TGTGCCAGCAGTTCCGGGACTAGCGGGAATTTCTACAATGAGCAGTTCTTC
TRBD2,TRBJ2-1,once,TRBV3-1/TRBV3-2,CASSQTSGRWNEQFF,TGTGCCAGCAGCCAGACTAGCGGGAGATGGAATGAGCAGTTCTTC
TRBD2,TRBJ2-3,NA,TRBV11-2,CASNRLAGGQTDTQYF,TGTGCCAGCAACCGACTAGCGGGGGGCCAGACAGATACGCAGTATTTT
TRBD1,TRBJ1-2,NA,TRBV2,CASRDRGGSGYTF,TGTGCCAGCAGAGACAGGGGAGGCAGTGGCTACACCTTC
TRBD2,TRBJ2-1,NA,TRBV7-2,CASSTRLAGVGNEQFF,TGTGCCAGCAGCACCCGACTAGCGGGAGTGGGCAATGAGCAGTTCTTC
NA,TRBJ1-1,NA,TRBV19,CASRWGTLNTEAFF,TGTGCCAGTCGGTGGGGGACACTAAACACTGAAGCTTTCTTT
NA,TRBJ2-1,once,TRBV12-5,CASGPNRVFHNEQFF,TGTGCTAGTGGCCCAAACAGGGTTTTCCACAATGAGCAGTTCTTC
NA,TRBJ2-3,NA,TRBV7-2,CASSFGPGTQYF,TGTGCCAGCAGCTTCGGTCCCGGTACGCAGTATTTT
NA,TRBJ2-7,NA,TRBV4-2,CASSQDHSYYEQYF,TGTGCCAGCAGCCAAGATCACAGTTACTACGAGCAGTACTTC
TRBD1,TRBJ1-5,once,TRBV19,CASRNRGDQPQHF,TGTGCCAGTAGAAACAGGGGGGATCAGCCCCAGCATTTT
TRBD2,TRBJ2-3,NA,TRBV25-1,CASSRIPPFAGGGDTQYF,TGTGCCAGCAGCCGAATCCCTCCTTTCGCGGGGGGGGGAGATACGCAGTATTTT
TRBD2,TRBJ2-7,few,TRBV6-5,CANYSGGIYEQYF,TGTGCCAATTATAGCGGGGGGATCTACGAGCAGTACTTC
NA,TRBJ2-7,NA,TRBV6-6,CASSLKGVPYEQYF,TGTGCCAGCAGCCTCAAGGGGGTCCCCTACGAGCAGTACTTC
TRBD1,TRBJ2-4,NA,TRBV7-2,CASSPTGDLAKNIQYF,TGTGCCAGCAGCCCGACAGGGGACTTAGCCAAAAACATTCAGTACTTC
NA,TRBJ2-7,NA,TRBV18,CASSPPGASAYEQYF,TGTGCCAGCTCACCACCGGGGGCGTCCGCCTACGAGCAGTACTTC
NA,TRBJ2-1,NA,TRBV4-2,CASSQDPGLPGNEQFF,TGTGCCAGCAGCCAAGATCCCGGACTCCCGGGTAATGAGCAGTTCTTC
TRBD2,TRBJ2-3,NA,TRBV24-1,CATSDSLPSGGGDTQYF,TGTGCCACCAGTGACTCCTTGCCTAGCGGCGGAGGAGATACGCAGTATTTT
NA,TRBJ2-3,NA,TRBV5-4,CASSLGQHPDTQYF,TGTGCCAGCAGCTTGGGACAACACCCAGATACGCAGTATTTT
TRBD1,TRBJ1-3,NA,TRBV7-2,CASSLWGQGANTIYF,TGTGCCAGCAGCTTATGGGGACAGGGGGCAAACACCATATATTTT
NA,TRBJ2-7,few,TRBV4-2,CASSQSAAYEQYF,TGTGCCAGCAGCCAGTCGGCGGCCTACGAGCAGTACTTC
NA,TRBJ1-1,once,TRBV14,CASSQEFRVWDTEAFF,TGTGCCAGCAGCCAAGAGTTCAGGGTATGGGACACTGAAGCTTTCTTT
NA,TRBJ2-7,NA,TRBV5-1,CASSLGRADEQYF,TGCGCCAGCAGCTTGGGCCGTGCGGACGAGCAGTACTTC
TRBD1,TRBJ2-5,few,TRBV14,CASSGQAYETQYF,TGTGCCAGCTCCGGACAGGCTTACGAGACCCAGTACTTC